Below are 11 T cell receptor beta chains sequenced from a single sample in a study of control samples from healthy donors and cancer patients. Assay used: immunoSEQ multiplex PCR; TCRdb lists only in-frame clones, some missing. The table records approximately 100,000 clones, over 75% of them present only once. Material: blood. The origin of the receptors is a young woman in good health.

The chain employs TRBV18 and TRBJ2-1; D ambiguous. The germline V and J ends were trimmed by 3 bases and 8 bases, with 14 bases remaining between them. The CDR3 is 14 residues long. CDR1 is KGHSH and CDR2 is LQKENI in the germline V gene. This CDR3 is CASSPDQTGDEQFF. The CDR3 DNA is TGTGCCAGCTCACCCGACCAAACCGGCGATGAGCAGTTCTTC.

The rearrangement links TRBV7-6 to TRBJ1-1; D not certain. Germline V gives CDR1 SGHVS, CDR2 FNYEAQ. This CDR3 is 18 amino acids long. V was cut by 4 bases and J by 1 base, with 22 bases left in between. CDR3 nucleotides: TGTGCCAGCAGCTCGCTAAGGGTCGCCACGAGCCAGAACACTGAAGCTTTCTTT. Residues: CASSSLRVATSQNTEAFF.

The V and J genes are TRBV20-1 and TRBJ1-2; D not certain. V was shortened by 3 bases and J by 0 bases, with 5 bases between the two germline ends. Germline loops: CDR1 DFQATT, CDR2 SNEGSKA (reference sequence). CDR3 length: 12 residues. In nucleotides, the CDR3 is TGCAGTGCTAGTGGGGCTAACTATGGCTACACCTTC. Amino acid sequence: CSASGANYGYTF.

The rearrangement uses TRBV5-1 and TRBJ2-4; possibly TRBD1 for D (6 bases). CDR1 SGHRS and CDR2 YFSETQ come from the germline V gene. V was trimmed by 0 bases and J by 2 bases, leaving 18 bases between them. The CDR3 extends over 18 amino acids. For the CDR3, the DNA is TGCGCCAGCAGCTTGGCTGGGGGCCACTCAAGACCCAAAAACATTCAGTACTTC. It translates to CASSLAGGHSRPKNIQYF.

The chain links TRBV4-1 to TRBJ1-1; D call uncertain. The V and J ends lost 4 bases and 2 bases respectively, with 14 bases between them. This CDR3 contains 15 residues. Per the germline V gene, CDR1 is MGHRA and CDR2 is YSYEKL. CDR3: CASSLEPGFNTEAFF. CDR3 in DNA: TGCGCCAGCAGCCTCGAACCGGGATTTAACACTGAAGCTTTCTTT.

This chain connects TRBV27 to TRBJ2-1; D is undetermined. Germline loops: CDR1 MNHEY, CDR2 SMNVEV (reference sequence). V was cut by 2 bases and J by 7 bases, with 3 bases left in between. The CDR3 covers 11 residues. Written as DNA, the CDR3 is TGTGCCAGCAGTTTAGGGAATGAGCAGTTCTTC. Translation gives CASSLGNEQFF.

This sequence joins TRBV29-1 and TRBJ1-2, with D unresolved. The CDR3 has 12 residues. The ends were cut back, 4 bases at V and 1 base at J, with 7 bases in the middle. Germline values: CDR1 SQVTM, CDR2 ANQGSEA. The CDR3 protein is CSVGGINYGYTF. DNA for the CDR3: TGCAGCGTTGGAGGTATTAACTATGGCTACACCTTC.

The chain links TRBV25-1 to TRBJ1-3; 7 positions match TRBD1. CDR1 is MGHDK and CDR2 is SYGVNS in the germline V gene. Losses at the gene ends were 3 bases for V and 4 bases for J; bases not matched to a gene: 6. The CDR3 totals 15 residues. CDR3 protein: CASSDTRGSGNTIYF. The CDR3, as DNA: TGTGCCAGCAGTGATACCAGGGGGTCAGGAAACACCATATATTTT.

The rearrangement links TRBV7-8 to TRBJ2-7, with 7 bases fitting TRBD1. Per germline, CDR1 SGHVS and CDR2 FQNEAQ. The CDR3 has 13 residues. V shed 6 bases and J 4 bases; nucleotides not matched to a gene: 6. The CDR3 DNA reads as TGTGCCAGCAGTAGGGGGCATTCTTACGAGCAGTACTTC. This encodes CASSRGHSYEQYF.

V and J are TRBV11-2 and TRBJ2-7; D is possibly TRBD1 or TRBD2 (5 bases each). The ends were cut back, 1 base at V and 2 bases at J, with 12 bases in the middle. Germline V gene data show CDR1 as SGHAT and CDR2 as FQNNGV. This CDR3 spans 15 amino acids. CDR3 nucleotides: TGTGCCAGCAGCTTAGTAAGTGGGGGTACCTACGAGCAGTACTTC. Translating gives CASSLVSGGTYEQYF. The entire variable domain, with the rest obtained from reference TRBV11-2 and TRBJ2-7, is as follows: EAGVAQSPRYKIIEKRQSVAFWCNPISGHATLYWYQQILGQGPKLLIQFQNNGVVDDSQLPKDRFSAERLKGVDSTLKIQPAKLEDSAVYLCASSLVSGGTYEQYFGPGTRLTVT.

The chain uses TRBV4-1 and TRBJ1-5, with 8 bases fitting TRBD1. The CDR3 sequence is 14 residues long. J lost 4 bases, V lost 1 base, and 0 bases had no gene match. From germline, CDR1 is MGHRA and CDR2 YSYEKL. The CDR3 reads CASSQGQGNQPQHF. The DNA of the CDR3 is TGCGCCAGCAGCCAAGGACAGGGGAATCAGCCCCAGCATTTT.